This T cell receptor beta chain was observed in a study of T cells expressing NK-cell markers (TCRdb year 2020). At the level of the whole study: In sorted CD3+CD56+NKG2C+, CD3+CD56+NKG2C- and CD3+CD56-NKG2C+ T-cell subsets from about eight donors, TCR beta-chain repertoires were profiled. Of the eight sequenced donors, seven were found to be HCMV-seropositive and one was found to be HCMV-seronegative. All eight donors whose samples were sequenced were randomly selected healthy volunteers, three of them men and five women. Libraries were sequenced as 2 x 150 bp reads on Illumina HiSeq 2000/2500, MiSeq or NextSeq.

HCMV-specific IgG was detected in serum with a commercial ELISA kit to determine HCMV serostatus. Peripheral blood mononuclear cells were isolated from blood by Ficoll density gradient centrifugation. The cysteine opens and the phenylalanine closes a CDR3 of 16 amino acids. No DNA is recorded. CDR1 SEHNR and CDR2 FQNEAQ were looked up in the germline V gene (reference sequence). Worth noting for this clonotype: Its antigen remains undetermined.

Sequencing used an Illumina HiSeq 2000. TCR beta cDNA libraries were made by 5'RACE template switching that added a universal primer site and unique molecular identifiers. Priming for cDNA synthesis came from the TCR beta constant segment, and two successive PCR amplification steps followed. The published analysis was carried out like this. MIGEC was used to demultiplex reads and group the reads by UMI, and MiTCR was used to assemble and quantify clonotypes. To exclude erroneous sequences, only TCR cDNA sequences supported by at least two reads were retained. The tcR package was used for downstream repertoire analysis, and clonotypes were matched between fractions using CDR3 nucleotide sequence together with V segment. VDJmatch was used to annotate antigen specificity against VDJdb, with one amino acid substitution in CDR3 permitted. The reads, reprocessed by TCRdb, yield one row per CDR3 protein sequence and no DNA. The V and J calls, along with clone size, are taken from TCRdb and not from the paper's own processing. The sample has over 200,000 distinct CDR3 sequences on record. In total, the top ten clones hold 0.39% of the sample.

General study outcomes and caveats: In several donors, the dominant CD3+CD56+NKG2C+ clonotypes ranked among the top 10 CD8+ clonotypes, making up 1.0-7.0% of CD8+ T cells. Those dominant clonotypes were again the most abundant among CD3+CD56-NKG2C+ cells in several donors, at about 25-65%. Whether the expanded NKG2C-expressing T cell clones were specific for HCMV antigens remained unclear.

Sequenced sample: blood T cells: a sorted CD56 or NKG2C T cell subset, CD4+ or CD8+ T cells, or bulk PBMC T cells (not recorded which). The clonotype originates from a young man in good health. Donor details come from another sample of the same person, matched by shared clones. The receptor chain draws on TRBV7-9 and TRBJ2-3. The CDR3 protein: CASSTQRTASTDTQYF.